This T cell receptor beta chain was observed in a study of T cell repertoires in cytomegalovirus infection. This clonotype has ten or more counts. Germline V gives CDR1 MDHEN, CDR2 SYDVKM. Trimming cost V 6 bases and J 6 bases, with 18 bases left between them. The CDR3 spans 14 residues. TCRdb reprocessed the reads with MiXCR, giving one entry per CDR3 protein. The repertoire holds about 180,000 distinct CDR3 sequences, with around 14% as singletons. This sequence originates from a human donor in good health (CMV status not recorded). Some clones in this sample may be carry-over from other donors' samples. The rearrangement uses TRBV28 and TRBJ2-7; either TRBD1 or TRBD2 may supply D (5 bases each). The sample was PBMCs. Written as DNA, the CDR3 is TGTGCCAGCAGCCCCCCGGGGCCCGTGCCCGAGCAGTACTTC. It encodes CASSPPGPVPEQYF.